A selection of T cell receptor beta chains follows, all from one sample in a study of blood T cell repertoires in COVID-19. The table came from immunoSEQ multiplex PCR; TCRdb's copy has only in-frame clones and leaves some out. The sample records approximately 200,000 clones, approximately 94% being singletons. What was sequenced was peripheral blood. The receptor set was obtained from a man under 40 with COVID-19, enrolled during active disease. CDR3s include the opening cysteine and the closing phenylalanine or tryptophan.

v_call: TRBV12-3/TRBV12-4; cdr3_aa: CASSYQIYGYTF
v_call: TRBV18; cdr3_aa: CASSLSSTDTQYF
v_call: TRBV11-1; cdr3_aa: CASSLQGLGNTGELFF
v_call: TRBV2; cdr3_aa: CASSAWDRGYEQYF
v_call: TRBV10-1; cdr3_aa: CASMAGSNTEAFF
v_call: TRBV27; cdr3_aa: CASSRELRGPLHF
v_call: TRBV7-9; cdr3_aa: CASRAGNQETQYF
v_call: TRBV14; cdr3_aa: CASSLTGVTDTQYF
v_call: TRBV18; cdr3_aa: CASSLPSGGAGEQFF
v_call: TRBV7-9; cdr3_aa: CASSLGDRDQETQYF
v_call: TRBV4-1; cdr3_aa: CASSPGILDRTHEQYF
v_call: TRBV18; cdr3_aa: CASSLRDSSYEQYF
v_call: TRBV4-1; cdr3_aa: CASSYPGQGHYEQYF
v_call: TRBV19; cdr3_aa: CASSIGLLNNSPLHF
v_call: TRBV3-1/TRBV3-2; cdr3_aa: CASSHQGRGGNSNQPQHF
v_call: TRBV6-5; cdr3_aa: CASSYSAGESNQPQHF
v_call: TRBV6-1; cdr3_aa: CASSDRAIGSGYTF
v_call: TRBV7-7; cdr3_aa: CASSPRLDLQETQYF
v_call: TRBV9; cdr3_aa: CASRTGNEKLFF
v_call: TRBV5-1; cdr3_aa: CASSPYQNRKTGNTIYF
v_call: TRBV6-5; cdr3_aa: CASSRPGNSGNTIYF
v_call: TRBV10-3; cdr3_aa: CAISAGYRANQPQHF
v_call: TRBV30; cdr3_aa: CAWSPPSSRGANYGYTF
v_call: TRBV6-6; cdr3_aa: CASGQWVDQPQHF
v_call: TRBV19; cdr3_aa: CASSPLGGNTEAFF
v_call: TRBV2; cdr3_aa: CASSVDQGLYEQYF
v_call: TRBV27; cdr3_aa: CASSPWDKEQPQHF
v_call: TRBV6-1; cdr3_aa: CASSAQREGYSNTEAFF
v_call: TRBV11-2; cdr3_aa: CASTRVGAEAFF
v_call: TRBV6-2/TRBV6-3; cdr3_aa: CASSPTGLAGGETQYF
v_call: TRBV20-1; cdr3_aa: CSASRRGYNQPQHF
v_call: TRBV11-2; cdr3_aa: CASSLLAGGREQYF
v_call: TRBV18; cdr3_aa: CASSPREESHEQYF
v_call: TRBV5-1; cdr3_aa: CASPKDRAYNSPLHF
v_call: TRBV5-1; cdr3_aa: CASSLDFGTNEKLFF
v_call: TRBV5-1; cdr3_aa: CASSGLTGEGEKLFF
v_call: TRBV6-6; cdr3_aa: CASSYSASGEIGELFF
v_call: TRBV14; cdr3_aa: CASSPGVHYGYTF
v_call: TRBV7-3; cdr3_aa: CASSLGPDLNYGYTF
v_call: TRBV5-1; cdr3_aa: CASSSGQDNSPLHF
v_call: TRBV14; cdr3_aa: CASSRHGGPSYNEQFF
v_call: TRBV5-4; cdr3_aa: CASSLAGGVQQYF
v_call: TRBV4-1; cdr3_aa: CASSYRDSSYNEQFF
v_call: TRBV7-6; cdr3_aa: CASSLDRGSWGYTF
v_call: TRBV11-2; cdr3_aa: CASSARAGTDTQYF